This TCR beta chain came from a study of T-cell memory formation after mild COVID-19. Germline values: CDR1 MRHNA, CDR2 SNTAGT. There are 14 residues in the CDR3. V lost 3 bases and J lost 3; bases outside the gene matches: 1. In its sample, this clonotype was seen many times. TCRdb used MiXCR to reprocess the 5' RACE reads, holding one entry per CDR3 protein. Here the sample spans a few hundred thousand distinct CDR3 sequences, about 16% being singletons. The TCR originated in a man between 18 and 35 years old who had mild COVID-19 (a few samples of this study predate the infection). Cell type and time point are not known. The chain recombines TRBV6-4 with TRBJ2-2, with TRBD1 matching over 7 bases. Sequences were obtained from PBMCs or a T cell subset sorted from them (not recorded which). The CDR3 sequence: CASSDGTDTGELFF. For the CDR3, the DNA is TGTGCCAGCAGTGATGGGACAGACACCGGGGAGCTGTTTTTT.